These 27 T cell receptor beta chains share one sample of origin, sequenced in a study of chemoradiotherapy in HPV16-positive cancers. Some clones are missing from TCRdb's copy, which holds only in-frame ones; the method was immunoSEQ multiplex PCR. The sample records fewer than 2,500 clones, roughly 89% being singletons. The source was tumor tissue, collected from a patient who underwent chemoradiotherapy. These receptors were taken from a human donor with HPV-associated anogenital cancer.

The V and J genes are TRBV6-1 and TRBJ2-7; D is perhaps TRBD2 (5 bases). The CDR3 is made up of 15 amino acids. Germline-derived CDR1 and CDR2 are MNHNS and SASEGT. Trimming pared 7 bases from V and 5 bases from J, leaving 21 bases between. The CDR3, as DNA: TGTGCCAGCAAAGTTCGGGGATTTGGCTTTGACGAGCAGTACTTC. This gives the protein CASKVRGFGFDEQYF.

The V gene is TRBV28, the J gene TRBJ2-7, with D tentatively TRBD2 (6 bases). Trimming removed 6 bases at V and 0 bases at J, with 15 bases between. The length of the CDR3 is 15 residues. Per germline, CDR1 MDHEN and CDR2 SYDVKM. This CDR3 is CASSLGGGISYEQYF. The CDR3 region has the DNA TGTGCCAGCAGCTTGGGGGGTGGGATCTCCTACGAGCAGTACTTC.

The chain is built from TRBV7-2 and TRBJ1-2, with D possibly being TRBD1 (6 bases). The CDR3 length is 14 residues. Trimming removed 1 base at V and 4 bases at J, with 10 bases between. Per the germline V gene, CDR1 is SGHTA and CDR2 is FQGNSA. The CDR3 DNA reads TGTGCCAGCAGCTTAGGGGGGGCGTCCTATGGCTACACCTTC. Its protein is CASSLGGASYGYTF.

This chain connects TRBV7-2 to TRBJ2-3, with D possibly being TRBD1 or TRBD2 (5 bases each). Germline V gene data show CDR1 as SGHTA and CDR2 as FQGNSA. This CDR3 is built from 16 residues. The ends were cut back, 2 bases at V and 6 bases at J, with 18 bases in the middle. The CDR3 nucleotides read TGTGCCAGCAGCTTATGGGGGATTAGAGGGTCGGATACGCAGTATTTT. It translates to CASSLWGIRGSDTQYF.

J is TRBJ2-4 and V is TRBV2, with a weak D call TRBD1 (6 bases). Between the trimmed V and J ends, which lost 7 bases and 8 bases, there was a span of 9 bases. The CDR3 contains 11 residues. From germline, CDR1 is SNHLY and CDR2 FYNNEI. CDR3 sequence (DNA): TGTGCCAGCAAGGGACAACACATTCAGTACTTC. Protein: CASKGQHIQYF.

This rearrangement joins TRBV5-1 to TRBJ1-1; D unclear. V shed 4 bases and J shed 5 bases, with 12 bases lying between them. This CDR3 region has 13 residues. The germline CDR1 and CDR2 sequences are SGHRS and YFSETQ. Here the CDR3 reads CASSVGANTEAFF. CDR3 nucleotide sequence: TGCGCCAGCAGCGTAGGAGCGAATACTGAAGCTTTCTTT. Full variable domain (remainder filled in from reference TRBV5-1 and TRBJ1-1): KAGVTQTPRYLIKTRGQQVTLSCSPISGHRSVSWYQQTPGQGLQFLFEYFSETQRNKGNFPGRFSGRQFSNSRSEMNVSTLELGDSALYLCASSVGANTEAFFGQGTRLTVV.

This rearrangement joins TRBV2 to TRBJ1-5, with 8 bases identical to TRBD1. The germline gives CDR1 SNHLY, CDR2 FYNNEI. J gave up 5 bases and V 6 bases, and 9 bases lay outside the gene matches. The CDR3 covers 15 residues. Here the CDR3 DNA reads TGTGCCAGCAGGGGACGGACAGGGATCGATCAGCCCCAGCATTTT. Translation: CASRGRTGIDQPQHF. The full variable domain, in which reference TRBV2 and TRBJ1-5 provide the parts outside the CDR3, is EPEVTQTPSHQVTQMGQEVILRCVPISNHLYFYWYRQILGQKVEFLVSFYNNEISEKSEIFDDQFSVERPDGSNFTLKIRSTKLEDSAMYFCASRGRTGIDQPQHFGDGTRLSIL.

The genes are TRBV13 and TRBJ1-1, with D possibly being TRBD1 (6 bases). The length of the CDR3 is 13 residues. Trimming cost V 3 bases and J 8 bases, with 13 bases left between them. CDR1 is PRHDT, CDR2 FYEKMQ, per germline (reference sequence). The CDR3 sequence: CASSFEQGTEAFF. CDR3 coding DNA: TGTGCCAGCAGCTTTGAGCAGGGGACCGAAGCTTTCTTT.

Here the CDR3 DNA reads TGTGCCTGGAGTGTCCCGTGGGGTGAGACCCAGTACTTC. Protein product: CAWSVPWGETQYF. V usage is TRBV30 and J usage is TRBJ2-5; D is undetermined. The CDR3 has 13 amino acids. V was clipped by 0 bases and J by 5 bases, with 10 bases between them. Germline assignment: CDR1 GTSNPN and CDR2 SVGIG (reference sequence).

The V and J genes are TRBV6-5 and TRBJ1-3, with D possibly being TRBD1 (6 bases). V lost 7 bases to trimming and J lost 2 bases, with 9 bases between them. Germline V CDR1 and CDR2: MNHEY, SVGAGI. CDR3 length: 13 residues. The DNA for the CDR3 is TGTGCCAGCATCTCAGGGGCTGGAAACACCATATATTTT. It encodes CASISGAGNTIYF.

This chain uses TRBV28 with TRBJ2-2, with 9 bases matching TRBD1. Germline lookup yields CDR1 MDHEN and CDR2 SYDVKM. V was clipped by 10 bases and J by 4 bases; unmatched bases: 7. CDR3 length equals 14 residues. CDR3 sequence reads: CATWDRVFTGELFF. The CDR3 DNA follows: TGTGCCACATGGGACAGGGTGTTCACCGGGGAGCTGTTTTTT.

The DNA of the CDR3 is TGTGCCAGCAGCTTAGGAATTGGGACAGATACGCAGTATTTT. It translates to CASSLGIGTDTQYF. The gene calls are TRBV7-2 and TRBJ2-3, with unresolved D. CDR1 and CDR2 (germline): SGHTA, FQGNSA. The CDR3 loop spans 14 amino acids. The germline V and J ends were trimmed by 1 base and 3 bases, with 8 bases remaining between them. The full variable domain, completed using reference TRBV7-2 and TRBJ2-3, is GAGVSQSPSNKVTEKGKDVELRCDPISGHTALYWYRQSLGQGLEFLIYFQGNSAPDKSGLPSDRFSAERTGGSVSTLTIQRTQQEDSAVYLCASSLGIGTDTQYFGPGTRLTVL.

This chain connects TRBV28 to TRBJ1-2; a possible D gene is TRBD1 (6 bases). Trimming stripped 6 bases from V and 7 bases from J, with 15 bases between. The V gene's germline CDR1 is MDHEN and CDR2 SYDVKM. The CDR3 extends over 13 amino acids. The CDR3 spells CASRAGGAGGYTF. CDR3 in DNA: TGTGCCAGCAGGGCTGGGGGGGCGGGTGGCTACACCTTC.

The chain is built from TRBV13 and TRBJ1-2; D perhaps matches TRBD1 (5 bases). From germline, CDR1 is PRHDT and CDR2 FYEKMQ (reference sequence). Trimming left V 1 base short and J 4 bases short, with 10 bases between. This CDR3 region has 14 residues. CDR3 in DNA: TGTGCCAGCAGCTTAGCGGGGCAGCCCTATGGCTACACCTTC. It is translated as CASSLAGQPYGYTF. Full variable domain (remainder filled in from reference TRBV13 and TRBJ1-2): AAGVIQSPRHLIKEKRETATLKCYPIPRHDTVYWYQQGPGQDPQFLISFYEKMQSDKGSIPDRFSAQQFSDYHSELNMSSLELGDSALYFCASSLAGQPYGYTFGSGTRLTVV.

V usage is TRBV19 and J usage is TRBJ1-1; D may be TRBD1 (5 bases). V gave up 11 bases and J gave up 5 bases, with 33 bases separating them. The CDR3 runs to 18 residues. CDR1 and CDR2 (germline): LNHDA, SQIVND (reference sequence). CDR3: CACNSPGGIEGGRTEAFF. The DNA for the CDR3 is TGTGCCTGTAATTCCCCTGGGGGGATTGAGGGTGGAAGGACTGAAGCTTTCTTT.

Only one count was recorded for this clone. The J gene is TRBJ2-7, the V gene TRBV5-1; tentative D call: TRBD1 (6 bases). Germline V gene data show CDR1 as SGHRS and CDR2 as YFSETQ. The CDR3 totals 15 residues. Trimming left V 0 bases short and J 2 bases short, with 12 bases between. CDR3 sequence: CASSLGRGSAYEQYF. CDR3 DNA: TGCGCCAGCAGCTTGGGCAGGGGAAGCGCCTACGAGCAGTACTTC.

The chain combines TRBV19 with TRBJ1-1, with unresolved D. The CDR3 length is 15 residues. Germline V CDR1 and CDR2: LNHDA, SQIVND (reference sequence). V was cut by 4 bases and J by 1 base, with 13 bases left in between. CDR3 bases: TGTGCCAGTAGTACAAGTGTAAAGTCGAACACTGAAGCTTTCTTT. It specifies CASSTSVKSNTEAFF.

This clone was seen a single time. This chain connects TRBV10-3 to TRBJ2-3, with 14 bases lining up with TRBD2. Germline lookup yields CDR1 ENHRY and CDR2 SYGVKD. The CDR3 spans 17 residues. With 6 bases clipped from V and 1 base from J, the junction kept 6 bases outside the gene matches. CDR3 in DNA: TGTGCCATCAGCGAGACTAGCGGGGGGGCCCGCACAGATACGCAGTATTTT. Its translation: CAISETSGGARTDTQYF.

The chain carries TRBV6-5 and TRBJ2-3; D is ambiguous. This CDR3 contains 14 residues. Trimming took 0 bases from V and 0 from J, leaving 4 bases between them. Germline V lookup: CDR1 MNHEY, CDR2 SVGAGI. The CDR3 sequence: CASSYSASTDTQYF. The CDR3 region has the DNA TGTGCCAGCAGTTACTCAGCTAGCACAGATACGCAGTATTTT.

The chain combines TRBV5-1 with TRBJ2-5; D may be TRBD1 or TRBD2 (5 bases each). V was shortened by 4 bases and J by 5 bases, with 15 bases between the two germline ends. The CDR3 runs 14 residues. Germline assignment: CDR1 SGHRS and CDR2 YFSETQ. The CDR3 reads CASSPLTGGETQYF. CDR3 bases: TGCGCCAGCAGCCCTCTAACAGGCGGGGAGACCCAGTACTTC.

The chain carries TRBV20-1 and TRBJ2-5, with D unclear. This CDR3 spans 11 amino acids. Germline V CDR1 and CDR2: DFQATT, SNEGSKA (reference sequence). Trimming stripped 5 bases from V and 7 bases from J, with 11 bases between. DNA for the CDR3: TGCAGTGCTTCCGGTTCTGGGACCCAGTACTTC. It codes for CSASGSGTQYF.

V is TRBV5-1 and J is TRBJ2-7; a possible D gene is TRBD1 (6 bases). The CDR3 covers 14 residues. The germline gives CDR1 SGHRS, CDR2 YFSETQ. V shed 3 bases and J shed 2 bases, with 12 bases lying between them. The chain's CDR3 is CASSSTGGPYEQYF. The CDR3 nucleotides read TGCGCCAGCAGCTCGACAGGTGGGCCCTACGAGCAGTACTTC.

This clone was observed once. The chain carries TRBV11-3 and TRBJ2-2; D remains ambiguous. Germline V gives CDR1 SGHNT, CDR2 YENEEA. Trimming took off 3 bases at V and 5 bases at J, with 7 bases between the two ends. The CDR3 is made up of 13 amino acids. The CDR3, as DNA: TGTGCCAGCAGCTTGGCCAGTACCGGGGAGCTGTTTTTT. It is translated as CASSLASTGELFF.

The chain is built from TRBV30 and TRBJ2-1, with TRBD1 matching 8 bases. This CDR3 has 11 residues. Germline trimming cut 8 bases from V and 4 bases from J; bases unmatched to any gene: 1. Germline V lookup: CDR1 GTSNPN, CDR2 SVGIG (reference sequence). CDR3 amino acids: CAGDRYNEQFF. Written as DNA, the CDR3 is TGTGCCGGGGACAGGTACAATGAGCAGTTCTTC.

This sequence joins TRBV14 and TRBJ2-7; D gene unclear. The V end was cut by 0 bases, the J end by 3 bases, with 9 bases between. The CDR3 length is 14 residues. Germline loops: CDR1 SGHDN, CDR2 FVKESK. The CDR3 coding sequence is TGTGCCAGCAGCCAAGAAAACAGCTACTACGAGCAGTACTTC. It translates to CASSQENSYYEQYF.

This clone has a single count. The rearrangement uses TRBV28 and TRBJ2-3; no reliable D call. The CDR3 contains 14 residues. Deletions cut 5 bases from V and 1 base from J, with 10 bases between. Germline assignment: CDR1 MDHEN and CDR2 SYDVKM. The CDR3 DNA sequence: TGTGCCAGCAGTCCTCCGGGTCGCACAGATACGCAGTATTTT. This encodes CASSPPGRTDTQYF.

The count of this clone is one. The chain is built from TRBV28 and TRBJ2-7; 7 positions agree with TRBD2. Per germline, CDR1 MDHEN and CDR2 SYDVKM. There are 15 residues in the CDR3. With V trimmed by 1 base and J by 5 bases, 8 bases remained unmatched. The CDR3 spells CASSLFVGRLNEQYF. In DNA, the CDR3 is TGTGCCAGCAGTTTATTCGTCGGGAGGCTCAACGAGCAGTACTTC.